These 4 T cell receptor beta chains came from one sample sequenced in a study of a mutant IDH1 vaccine in newly diagnosed glioma (dated by TCRdb to the early 2020s). Receptor amplification or capture employed the immunoSEQ multiplex PCR assay. Here the immuneACCESS table is served through TCRdb, limited to in-frame sequences with V and J called. Missing clones are a known gap in these copies; in checked studies unresolved V genes cover under half, and the rest lacks a known reason. The sample table records tens of thousands of clones; roughly four fifths of these occur just once. Of the sample, 10% to 15% is held by the ten largest clones. What these receptors recognize is not known. Sample time point, as interpreted from the label and publication: week 35, safety follow-up. A 20-mer mutant IDH1 peptide at 300 micrograms in Montanide made up each vaccine dose, which was injected subcutaneously together with topical imiquimod.

Sequenced material: PBMCs, taken from a glioma patient whose treatment included an IDH1 peptide vaccine. These receptors were obtained from a man aged 40-55 years with glioma.

J is TRBJ1-3 and V is TRBV6-1; 7 bases map to TRBD1. Germline assignment: CDR1 MNHNS and CDR2 SASEGT. V trimming: 6 bases; J trimming: 5 bases; junction bases outside the gene matches: 10. This CDR3 has 15 residues. The CDR3 spells CASRTDRVGRNTIYF. CDR3 DNA: TGTGCCAGCAGAACCGACAGGGTTGGCAGAAACACCATATATTTT.

This chain joins TRBV5-1 and TRBJ2-1; D gene uncertain. The CDR3 length is 13 residues. The germline CDR1 and CDR2 sequences are SGHRS and YFSETQ. Between the trimmed V and J ends, which lost 2 bases and 7 bases, there was a span of 10 bases. The CDR3 region has the DNA TGCGCCAGCAGCTTACCAGACGGGAATGAGCAGTTCTTC. The encoded protein is CASSLPDGNEQFF. Together with reference TRBV5-1 and TRBJ2-1, the CDR3 gives the full variable domain: KAGVTQTPRYLIKTRGQQVTLSCSPISGHRSVSWYQQTPGQGLQFLFEYFSETQRNKGNFPGRFSGRQFSNSRSEMNVSTLELGDSALYLCASSLPDGNEQFFGPGTRLTVL.

This chain uses TRBV7-6 with TRBJ1-3; D is unresolved. Germline-derived CDR1 and CDR2 are SGHVS and FNYEAQ. The CDR3 totals 17 residues. Trimming pared 1 base from V and 0 bases from J, leaving 13 bases between. CDR3 loop: CASSLEGGHVSGNTIYF. CDR3 in DNA: TGTGCCAGCAGCTTAGAGGGAGGGCACGTCTCTGGAAACACCATATATTTT.

The V gene is TRBV19, the J gene TRBJ1-1; 8 positions match TRBD1. The germline V gene encodes CDR1 LNHDA and CDR2 SQIVND (reference sequence). With 0 bases clipped from V and 5 bases from J, the junction kept 5 bases outside the gene matches. CDR3 length: 15 amino acids. CDR3 bases: TGTGCCAGTAGTATAGATGGCAGGGGGCTAACTGAAGCTTTCTTT. Amino acid sequence: CASSIDGRGLTEAFF.